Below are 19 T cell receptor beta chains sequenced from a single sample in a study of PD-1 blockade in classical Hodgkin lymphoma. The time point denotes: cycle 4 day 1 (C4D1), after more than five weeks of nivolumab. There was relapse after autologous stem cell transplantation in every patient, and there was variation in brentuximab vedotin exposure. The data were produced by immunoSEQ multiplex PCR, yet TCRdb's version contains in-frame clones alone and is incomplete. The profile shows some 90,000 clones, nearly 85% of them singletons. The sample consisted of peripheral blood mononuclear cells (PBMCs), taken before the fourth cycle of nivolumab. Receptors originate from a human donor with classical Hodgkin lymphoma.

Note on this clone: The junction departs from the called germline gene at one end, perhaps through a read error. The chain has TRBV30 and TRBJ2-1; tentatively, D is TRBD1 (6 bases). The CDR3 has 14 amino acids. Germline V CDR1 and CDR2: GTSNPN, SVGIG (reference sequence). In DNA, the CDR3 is TGTGCCCGGAGTGAGGGGGTCTCCTACAATGAGCAGTTCTTC. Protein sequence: CARSEGVSYNEQFF.

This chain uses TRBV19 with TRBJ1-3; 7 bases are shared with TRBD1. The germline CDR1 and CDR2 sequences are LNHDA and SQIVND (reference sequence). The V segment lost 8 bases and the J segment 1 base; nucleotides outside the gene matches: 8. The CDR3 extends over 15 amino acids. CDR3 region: CASGPTGRSGNTIYF. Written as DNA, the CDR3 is TGTGCCAGTGGCCCGACAGGGAGGTCTGGAAACACCATATATTTT.

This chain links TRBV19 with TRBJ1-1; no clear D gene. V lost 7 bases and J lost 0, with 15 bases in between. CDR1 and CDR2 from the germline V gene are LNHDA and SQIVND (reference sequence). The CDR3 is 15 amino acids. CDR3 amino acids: CASNGDGYLNTEAFF. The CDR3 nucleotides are TGTGCCAGTAATGGAGACGGATACTTGAACACTGAAGCTTTCTTT. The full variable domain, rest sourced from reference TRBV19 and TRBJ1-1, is DGGITQSPKYLFRKEGQNVTLSCEQNLNHDAMYWYRQDPGQGLRLIYYSQIVNDFQKGDIAEGYSVSREKKESFPLTVTSAQKNPTAFYLCASNGDGYLNTEAFFGQGTRLTVV.

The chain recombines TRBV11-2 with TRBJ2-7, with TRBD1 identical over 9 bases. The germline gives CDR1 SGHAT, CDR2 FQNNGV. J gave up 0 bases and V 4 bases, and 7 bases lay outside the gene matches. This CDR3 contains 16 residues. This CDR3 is CASSSLRTGVSYEQYF. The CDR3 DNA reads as TGTGCCAGCAGCTCACTACGGACAGGGGTCTCCTACGAGCAGTACTTC.

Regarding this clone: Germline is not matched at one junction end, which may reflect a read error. CDR3 sequence reads: CATSRGLLAGGDF. The DNA of the CDR3 is TGTGCCACCAGCAGAGGACTTTTAGCGGGAGGGGACTTC. The chain uses TRBV15 and TRBJ2-5, with 11 bases aligning to TRBD2. CDR3 length equals 13 residues. The germline V gene encodes CDR1 LNHNV and CDR2 YYDKDF (reference sequence).

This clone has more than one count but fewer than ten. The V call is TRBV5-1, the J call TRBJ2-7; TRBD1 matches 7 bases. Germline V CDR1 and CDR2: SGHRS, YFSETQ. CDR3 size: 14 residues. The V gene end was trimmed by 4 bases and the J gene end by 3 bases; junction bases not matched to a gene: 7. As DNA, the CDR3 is TGCGCCAGCAGCCAGAGACAGGGCCACTACGAGCAGTACTTC. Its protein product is CASSQRQGHYEQYF.

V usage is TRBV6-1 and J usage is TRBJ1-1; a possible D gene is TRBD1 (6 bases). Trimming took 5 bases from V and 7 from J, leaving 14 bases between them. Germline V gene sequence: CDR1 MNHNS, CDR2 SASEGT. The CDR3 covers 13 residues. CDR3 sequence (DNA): TGTGCCAGCAGTCCGGGGGCAGGGAATGAAGCTTTCTTT. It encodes CASSPGAGNEAFF.

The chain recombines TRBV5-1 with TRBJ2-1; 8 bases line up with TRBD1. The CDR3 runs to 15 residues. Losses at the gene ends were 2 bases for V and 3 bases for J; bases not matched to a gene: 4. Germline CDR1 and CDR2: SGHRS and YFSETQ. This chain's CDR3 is CASSLQGVNYNEQFF. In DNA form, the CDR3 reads TGCGCCAGCAGCTTACAGGGGGTCAACTACAATGAGCAGTTCTTC.

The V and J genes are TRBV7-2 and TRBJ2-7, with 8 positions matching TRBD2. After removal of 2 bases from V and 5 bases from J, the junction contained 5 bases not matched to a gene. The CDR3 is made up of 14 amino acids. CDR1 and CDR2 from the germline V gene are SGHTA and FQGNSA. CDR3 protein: CASSLSGGPNEQYF. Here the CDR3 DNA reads TGTGCCAGCAGCTTATCGGGAGGGCCAAACGAGCAGTACTTC.

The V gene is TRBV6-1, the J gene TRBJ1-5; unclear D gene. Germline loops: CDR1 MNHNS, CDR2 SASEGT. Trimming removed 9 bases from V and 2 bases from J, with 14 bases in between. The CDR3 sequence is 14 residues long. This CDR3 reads CASSQSGGNQPQHF. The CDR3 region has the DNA TGTGCCAGTAGCCAAAGTGGGGGCAATCAGCCCCAGCATTTT.

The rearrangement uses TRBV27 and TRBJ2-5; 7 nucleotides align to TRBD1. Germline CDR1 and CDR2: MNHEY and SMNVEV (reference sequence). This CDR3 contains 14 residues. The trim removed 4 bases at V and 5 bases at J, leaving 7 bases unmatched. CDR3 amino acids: CASSSDRFRETQYF. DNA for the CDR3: TGTGCCAGCAGTTCGGACAGGTTTCGTGAGACCCAGTACTTC.

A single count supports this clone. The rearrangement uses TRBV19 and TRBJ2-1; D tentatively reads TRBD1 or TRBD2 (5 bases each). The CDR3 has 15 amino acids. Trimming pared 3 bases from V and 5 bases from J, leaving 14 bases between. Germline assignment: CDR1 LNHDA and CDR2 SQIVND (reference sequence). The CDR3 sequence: CASSMSPGTDNEQFF. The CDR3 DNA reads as TGTGCCAGTAGTATGTCCCCCGGGACCGACAATGAGCAGTTCTTC.

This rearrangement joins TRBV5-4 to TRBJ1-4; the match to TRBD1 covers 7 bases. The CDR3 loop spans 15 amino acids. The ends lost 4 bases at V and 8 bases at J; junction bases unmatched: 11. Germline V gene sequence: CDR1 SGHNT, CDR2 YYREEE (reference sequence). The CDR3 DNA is TGTGCCAGCAGCCGACGACAGGGAGGGGGAGAAAAACTGTTTTTT. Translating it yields CASSRRQGGGEKLFF.

The CDR3 region is CASRGPGQGYEQYF. The CDR3 DNA reads TGTGCCAGCAGGGGACCGGGACAGGGCTACGAGCAGTACTTC. The gene calls are TRBV6-6 and TRBJ2-7, with 9 nucleotides matching TRBD1. The CDR3 loop spans 14 amino acids. The germline CDR1 and CDR2 sequences are MNHNY and SVGAGI (reference sequence). J lost 3 bases, V lost 6 bases, and 6 bases had no gene match.

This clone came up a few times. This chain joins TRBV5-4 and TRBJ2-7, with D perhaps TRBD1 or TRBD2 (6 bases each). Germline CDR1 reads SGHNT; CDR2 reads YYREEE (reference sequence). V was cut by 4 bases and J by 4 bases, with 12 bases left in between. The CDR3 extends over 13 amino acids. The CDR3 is CASSIQGGYEQYF. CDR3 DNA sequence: TGTGCCAGCAGCATCCAAGGGGGGTACGAGCAGTACTTC. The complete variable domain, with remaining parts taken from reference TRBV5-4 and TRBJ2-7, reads ETGVTQSPTHLIKTRGQQVTLRCSSQSGHNTVSWYQQALGQGPQFIFQYYREEENGRGNFPPRFSGLQFPNYSSELNVNALELDDSALYLCASSIQGGYEQYFGPGTRLTVT.

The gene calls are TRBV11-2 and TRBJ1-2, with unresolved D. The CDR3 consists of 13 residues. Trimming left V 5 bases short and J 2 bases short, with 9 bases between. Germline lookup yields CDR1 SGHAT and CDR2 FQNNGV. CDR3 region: CASSPRRNYGYTF. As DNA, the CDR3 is TGTGCCAGCAGCCCCCGCCGAAACTATGGCTACACCTTC.

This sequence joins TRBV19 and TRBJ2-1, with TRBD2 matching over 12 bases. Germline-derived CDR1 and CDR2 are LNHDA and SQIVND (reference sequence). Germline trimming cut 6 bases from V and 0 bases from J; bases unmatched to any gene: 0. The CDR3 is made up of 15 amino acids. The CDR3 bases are TGTGCCAGTAGGACTAGCGGGAGCTCCTACAATGAGCAGTTCTTC. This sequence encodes CASRTSGSSYNEQFF.

CDR3 coding DNA: TGCAGCGTTGAAGACAGAACTAGCGGGAGCCACGAGCAGTACTTC. Its translation is CSVEDRTSGSHEQYF. The gene calls are TRBV29-1 and TRBJ2-7, with 11 bases fitting TRBD2. The germline V gene encodes CDR1 SQVTM and CDR2 ANQGSEA. The CDR3 runs to 15 residues. Trimming at V came to 0 bases and at J to 5 bases, leaving 6 bases not matched to a gene.

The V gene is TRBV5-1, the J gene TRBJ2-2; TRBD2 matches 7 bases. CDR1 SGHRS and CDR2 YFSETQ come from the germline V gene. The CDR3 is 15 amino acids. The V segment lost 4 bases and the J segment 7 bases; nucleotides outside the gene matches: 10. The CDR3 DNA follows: TGCGCCAGCAGCCGGGGAGGGAGCGGTGACGGGGAGCTGTTTTTT. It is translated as CASSRGGSGDGELFF.